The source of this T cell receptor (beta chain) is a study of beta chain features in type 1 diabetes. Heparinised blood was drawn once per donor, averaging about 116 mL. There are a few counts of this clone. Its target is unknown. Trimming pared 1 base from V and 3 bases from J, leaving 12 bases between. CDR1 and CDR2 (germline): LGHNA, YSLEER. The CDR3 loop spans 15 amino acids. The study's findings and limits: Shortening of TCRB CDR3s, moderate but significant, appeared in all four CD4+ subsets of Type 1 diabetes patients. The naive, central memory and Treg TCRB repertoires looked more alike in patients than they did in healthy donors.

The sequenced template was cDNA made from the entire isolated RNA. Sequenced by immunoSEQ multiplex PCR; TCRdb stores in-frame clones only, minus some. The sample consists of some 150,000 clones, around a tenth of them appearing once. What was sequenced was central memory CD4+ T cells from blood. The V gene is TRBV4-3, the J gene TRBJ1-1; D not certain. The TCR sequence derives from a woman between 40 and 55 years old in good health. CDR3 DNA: TGCGCCAGCAGCCAAGCGCGGGGTCGAGACACTGAAGCTTTCTTT. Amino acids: CASSQARGRDTEAFF.